A selection of T cell receptor beta chains follows, all from one sample in a study of CD8+CD57+ T cells in acquired aplastic anemia. MiXCR, run by TCRdb on the reads, gives a single entry per CDR3 protein. Counted here are 150,000 to 180,000 distinct CDR3 sequences, around half occurring once; the ten biggest clones make up approximately 12%. The sequenced sample was sorted CD4+, CD8+, or CD8+CD57+ T cells (not recorded which) from PBMCs. All receptors derive from a human donor with aplastic anemia. Each CDR3 is given with its conserved first and last residue. Fields, in order: J gene, clone size, D gene, V gene, CDR3 DNA, CDR3 protein. A D gene is named only where the DNA matches it firmly. Clone size is given for some rows only: seen once, a few or many times, or a class if the clone is expanded.

J: TRBJ2-1
size: many
D: -
V: TRBV7-9
DNA: TGTGCCAGCAGCTTTTCCGGTCATGAGCAGTTCTTC
CDR3: CASSFSGHEQFF

J: TRBJ2-7
size: few
D: -
V: TRBV7-2
DNA: TGTGCCAGCAGCTTAGCCCCCGGATCCTACGAGCAGTACTTC
CDR3: CASSLAPGSYEQYF

J: TRBJ1-2
size: -
D: -
V: TRBV6-1
DNA: TGTGCCAGCAGCTTGGGTCCGGACTATGGCTACACCTTC
CDR3: CASSLGPDYGYTF

J: TRBJ1-5
size: many
D: TRBD1
V: TRBV6-5
DNA: TGTGCCAGCAGCTCAGTGGACAGGGATCAGCCCCAGCATTTT
CDR3: CASSSVDRDQPQHF

J: TRBJ2-1
size: -
D: TRBD2
V: TRBV6-1
DNA: TGTGCCAGCAGTCGGACTAGCGGGGGAGACGGCAATGAGTGGCAGTTCTTC
CDR3: CASSRTSGGDGNEWQFF

J: TRBJ1-5
size: -
D: -
V: TRBV11-1
DNA: TGTGCCAGCAGCTTTGGCAGAAATCAGCCCCAGCATTTT
CDR3: CASSFGRNQPQHF

J: TRBJ1-4
size: many
D: TRBD1
V: TRBV19
DNA: TGTGCCAGTAGTACCGCCGGGACAGTTAATGAAAAACTGTTTTTT
CDR3: CASSTAGTVNEKLFF

J: TRBJ1-6
size: many
D: -
V: TRBV9
DNA: TGTGCCAGCAGCCCATATGGTGATTCACCCCTCCACTTT
CDR3: CASSPYGDSPLHF

J: TRBJ2-1
size: many
D: -
V: TRBV5-6
DNA: TGTGCCAGCAGCTTGGGGGCCAGGTACAATGAGCAGTTCTTC
CDR3: CASSLGARYNEQFF

J: TRBJ1-6
size: many
D: -
V: TRBV4-2
DNA: TGTGCCAGCAGCCCCGGGAGTGTGAGCTCCTATAATTCACCCCTCCACTTT
CDR3: CASSPGSVSSYNSPLHF

J: TRBJ2-7
size: -
D: -
V: TRBV25-1
DNA: TGTGCCAGCAGTGCTAGAGCCCCCTCGAGTGGGGTGGGCGAGCAGTACTTC
CDR3: CASSARAPSSGVGEQYF

J: TRBJ1-1
size: -
D: -
V: TRBV2
DNA: TGTGCCAGCAGTTACAGGGCAGGGAACACTGAAGCTTTCTTT
CDR3: CASSYRAGNTEAFF

J: TRBJ1-3
size: -
D: TRBD1
V: TRBV10-3
DNA: TGTGCCATCAGTGAACGACAGGGCTCTGGAAACACCATATATTTT
CDR3: CAISERQGSGNTIYF

J: TRBJ2-7
size: -
D: TRBD1
V: TRBV5-5
DNA: TGTGCTAGGGGCAGGGGGCTGTCCTACGAGCAGTACTTC
CDR3: CARGRGLSYEQYF

J: TRBJ1-2
size: -
D: -
V: TRBV7-9
DNA: TGTGCCAGCAGCGGCCTCGACTATGGCTACACCTTC
CDR3: CASSGLDYGYTF

J: TRBJ1-1
size: -
D: -
V: TRBV5-6
DNA: TGTGCCAGCAGCTTGGTTCCAAACACTGAAGCTTTCTTT
CDR3: CASSLVPNTEAFF

J: TRBJ2-3
size: -
D: -
V: TRBV5-4
DNA: TGTGCCAGCAGCTCACCGGGACAACCTTCATCCACAGATACGCAGTATTTT
CDR3: CASSSPGQPSSTDTQYF

J: TRBJ1-2
size: many
D: -
V: TRBV10-3
DNA: TGTGCCATCAGTGCCCAGCCCGGCAACTATGGCTACACCTTC
CDR3: CAISAQPGNYGYTF

J: TRBJ2-1
size: -
D: TRBD2
V: TRBV20-1
DNA: TGCAGTGCTAGATTTGTAGCGGGTAGCTCCTACAATGAGCAGTTCTTC
CDR3: CSARFVAGSSYNEQFF

J: TRBJ2-7
size: -
D: -
V: TRBV5-8
DNA: TGTGCCAGCACCACCCCCGGGGGAGACGAGCAGTGCTTC
CDR3: CASTTPGGDEQCF

J: TRBJ2-7
size: many
D: TRBD1
V: TRBV20-1
DNA: TGCAGTGCTAGAGATCGCGACAGGGGTCACGAGCAGTACTTC
CDR3: CSARDRDRGHEQYF

J: TRBJ2-5
size: -
D: TRBD2
V: TRBV12-3/TRBV12-4
DNA: TGTGCCAGCAGTTTGTCGGGGGGAACGGGAGAGACCCAGTACTTC
CDR3: CASSLSGGTGETQYF

J: TRBJ2-3
size: -
D: -
V: TRBV19
DNA: TGTGCCAGCTTGGGACATTTGAGCACAGATACGCAGTATTTT
CDR3: CASLGHLSTDTQYF

J: TRBJ1-2
size: few
D: -
V: TRBV2
DNA: TGTGCCAGCAGTCCGGGACCGATCGGGGGCTACACCTTC
CDR3: CASSPGPIGGYTF

J: TRBJ2-7
size: few
D: -
V: TRBV7-6
DNA: TGTGCCAGCAGCCCGACACTATCCTACGAGCAGTACTTC
CDR3: CASSPTLSYEQYF

J: TRBJ2-2
size: -
D: -
V: TRBV29-1
DNA: TGCAGCGTTGATCGCGGGAACACCGGGGAGCTGTTTTTT
CDR3: CSVDRGNTGELFF

J: TRBJ2-7
size: -
D: -
V: TRBV7-6
DNA: TGTGCCAGCAGCTTCATAGCGGAAGGGACCTACGAGCAGTACTTC
CDR3: CASSFIAEGTYEQYF

J: TRBJ1-5
size: -
D: -
V: TRBV20-1
DNA: TGCAGTGCTAGAGATCACCGATATAGCAATCAGCCCCAGCATTTT
CDR3: CSARDHRYSNQPQHF

J: TRBJ2-7
size: -
D: -
V: TRBV24-1
DNA: TGTGCCAGCAGTTTGGGCGGGACGGTAGGTTCCTACGAGCAGTACTTC
CDR3: CASSLGGTVGSYEQYF

J: TRBJ1-1
size: -
D: -
V: TRBV19
DNA: TGTGCCAGTAGTATTGATAGGATTGGCACTGAAGCTTTCTTT
CDR3: CASSIDRIGTEAFF

J: TRBJ2-7
size: many
D: -
V: TRBV7-9
DNA: TGTGCCAGCAGAGAAGGGGGCTACGAGCAGTACTTC
CDR3: CASREGGYEQYF

J: TRBJ2-3
size: few
D: TRBD1
V: TRBV19
DNA: TGTGCCAGTAGTGATACAGGGGGCACAGATACGCAGTATTTT
CDR3: CASSDTGGTDTQYF

J: TRBJ2-7
size: -
D: -
V: TRBV19
DNA: TGTGCCAGTAGTAACAGGTTGGACTACGAGCAGTACTTC
CDR3: CASSNRLDYEQYF

J: TRBJ2-3
size: -
D: TRBD1
V: TRBV10-3
DNA: TGTGCCGTCAGGGCTACAGGGGTGACCACAGATACGCAGTATTTT
CDR3: CAVRATGVTTDTQYF

J: TRBJ2-7
size: -
D: TRBD2
V: TRBV20-1
DNA: TGCAGTGCTGTCGGGACTACTGTCCACGAGCAGTACTTC
CDR3: CSAVGTTVHEQYF

J: TRBJ2-5
size: many
D: TRBD1
V: TRBV12-3/TRBV12-4
DNA: TGTGCCAGCAGCCAGGACAGGGCAGAGACCCAGTACTTC
CDR3: CASSQDRAETQYF

J: TRBJ1-2
size: many
D: -
V: TRBV7-6
DNA: TGTGCCAGCAGCCCGTCTACGGGACCTATGAGCGTAGACTATGGCTACACCTTC
CDR3: CASSPSTGPMSVDYGYTF

J: TRBJ1-1
size: -
D: TRBD1
V: TRBV29-1
DNA: TGCAGCGTAAAAGGACAGGGCGGCGAGCAGTACGCTTTCTTT
CDR3: CSVKGQGGEQYAFF

J: TRBJ1-1
size: -
D: -
V: TRBV7-8
DNA: TGTGCCAGCAGCAAATGGAGAAACACTGAAGCTTTCTTT
CDR3: CASSKWRNTEAFF

J: TRBJ1-2
size: many
D: TRBD1
V: TRBV29-1
DNA: TGCAGCACCACGACAGGGGACGGCTACACCTTC
CDR3: CSTTTGDGYTF

J: TRBJ1-1
size: many
D: -
V: TRBV19
DNA: TGTGCCAGTAGTATGACGGGTGGGGGGACTGAAGCTTTCTTT
CDR3: CASSMTGGGTEAFF

J: TRBJ2-1
size: many
D: TRBD2
V: TRBV6-6
DNA: TGTGCCAGCAGTTACTCGATAGCGGGAAACAATGAGCAGTTCTTC
CDR3: CASSYSIAGNNEQFF

J: TRBJ2-2
size: many
D: -
V: TRBV7-9
DNA: TGTGCCAGCAGCTCTCGCGCCGGGGGAGCCGGGGAGCTGTTTTTT
CDR3: CASSSRAGGAGELFF

J: TRBJ1-4
size: many
D: -
V: TRBV5-1
DNA: TGCGCCAGCAGCTTCCAGGACGGACGAAATGAAAAACTGTTTTTT
CDR3: CASSFQDGRNEKLFF

J: TRBJ1-4
size: many
D: TRBD1
V: TRBV2
DNA: TGTGCCAGCAGTGATGGGCAGGGGGGGGAAAAACTGTTTTTT
CDR3: CASSDGQGGEKLFF

J: TRBJ2-3
size: -
D: -
V: TRBV7-8
DNA: TGTGCCAGCAGGGGAGCGGATACGCAGTATTTT
CDR3: CASRGADTQYF

J: TRBJ1-2
size: -
D: TRBD1
V: TRBV29-1
DNA: TGCAGCGGATCCGGACAGGGTCTTAATGGCTACACCTTC
CDR3: CSGSGQGLNGYTF

J: TRBJ2-1
size: once
D: TRBD2
V: TRBV9
DNA: TGTGCCAGCAGCGACAACGGGGGGACTAGCGGCCCGAATGAGCAGTTCTTC
CDR3: CASSDNGGTSGPNEQFF

J: TRBJ2-2
size: -
D: -
V: TRBV7-9
DNA: TGTGCCAGCAGTGGGGACACCGGGGAGCTGTTTTTT
CDR3: CASSGDTGELFF

J: TRBJ1-1
size: -
D: -
V: TRBV27
DNA: TGTGCCAGCAGTTTATCGTGGGGTGAGGGGGGGACTGAAGCTTTCTTT
CDR3: CASSLSWGEGGTEAFF